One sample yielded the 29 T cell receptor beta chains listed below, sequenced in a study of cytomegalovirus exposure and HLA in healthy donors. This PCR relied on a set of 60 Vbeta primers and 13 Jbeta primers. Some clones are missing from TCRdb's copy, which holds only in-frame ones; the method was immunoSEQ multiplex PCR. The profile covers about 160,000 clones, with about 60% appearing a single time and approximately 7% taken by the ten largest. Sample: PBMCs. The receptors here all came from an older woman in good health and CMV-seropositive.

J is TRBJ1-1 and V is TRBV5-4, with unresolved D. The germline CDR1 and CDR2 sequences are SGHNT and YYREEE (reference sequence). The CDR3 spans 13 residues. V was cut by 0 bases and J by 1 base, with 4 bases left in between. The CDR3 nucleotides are TGTGCCAGCAGCTTGGAGAGGAACACTGAAGCTTTCTTT. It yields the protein CASSLERNTEAFF.

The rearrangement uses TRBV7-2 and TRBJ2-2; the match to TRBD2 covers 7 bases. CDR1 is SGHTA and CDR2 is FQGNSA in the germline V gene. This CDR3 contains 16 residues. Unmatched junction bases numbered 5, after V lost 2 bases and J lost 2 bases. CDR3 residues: CASSLLGGLNTGELFF. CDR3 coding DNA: TGTGCCAGCAGCTTACTGGGAGGGCTTAACACCGGGGAGCTGTTTTTT.

This chain's CDR3 is CASSLEPAGTQYF. The DNA of the CDR3 is TGTGCCAGCAGCTTAGAACCGGCAGGAACGCAGTATTTT. The chain is built from TRBV7-9 and TRBJ2-3; D unclear. The length of the CDR3 is 13 residues. V was shortened by 1 base and J by 9 bases, with 11 bases between the two germline ends. The germline CDR1 and CDR2 sequences are SEHNR and FQNEAQ (reference sequence).

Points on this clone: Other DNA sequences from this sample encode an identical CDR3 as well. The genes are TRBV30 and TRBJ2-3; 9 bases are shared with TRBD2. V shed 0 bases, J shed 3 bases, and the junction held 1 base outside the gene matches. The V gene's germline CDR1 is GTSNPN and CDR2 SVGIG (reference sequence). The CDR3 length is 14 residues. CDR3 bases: TGTGCCTGGAGTGTAGCGGGGGGTACAGATACGCAGTATTTT. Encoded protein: CAWSVAGGTDTQYF.

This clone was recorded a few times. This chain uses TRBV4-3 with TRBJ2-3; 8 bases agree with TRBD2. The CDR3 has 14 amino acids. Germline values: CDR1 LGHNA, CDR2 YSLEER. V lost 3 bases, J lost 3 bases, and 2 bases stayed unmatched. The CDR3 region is CASSHGTRTDTQYF. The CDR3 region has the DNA TGCGCCAGCAGCCATGGGACTAGGACAGATACGCAGTATTTT.

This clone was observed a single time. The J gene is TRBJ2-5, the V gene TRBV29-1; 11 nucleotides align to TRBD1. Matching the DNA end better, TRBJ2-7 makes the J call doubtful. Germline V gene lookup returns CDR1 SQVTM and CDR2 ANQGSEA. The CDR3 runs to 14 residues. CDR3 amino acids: CSVGPGQGAYEQYF. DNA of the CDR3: TGCAGCGTTGGACCGGGACAGGGGGCCTACGAGCAGTACTTC.

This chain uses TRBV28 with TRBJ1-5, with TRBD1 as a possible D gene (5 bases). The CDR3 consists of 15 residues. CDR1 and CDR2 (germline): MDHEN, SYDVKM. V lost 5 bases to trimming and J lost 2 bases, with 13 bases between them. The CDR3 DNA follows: TGTGCCAGCAGTACCGGGGGGGTAGGCAATCAGCCCCAGCATTTT. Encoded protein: CASSTGGVGNQPQHF.

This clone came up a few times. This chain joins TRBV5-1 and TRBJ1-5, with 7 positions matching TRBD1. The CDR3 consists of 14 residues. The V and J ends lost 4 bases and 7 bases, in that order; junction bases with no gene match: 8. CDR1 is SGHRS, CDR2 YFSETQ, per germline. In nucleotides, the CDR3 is TGCGCCAGCAGCCCGACAGACAGGGAACAGCCCCAGCATTTT. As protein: CASSPTDREQPQHF.

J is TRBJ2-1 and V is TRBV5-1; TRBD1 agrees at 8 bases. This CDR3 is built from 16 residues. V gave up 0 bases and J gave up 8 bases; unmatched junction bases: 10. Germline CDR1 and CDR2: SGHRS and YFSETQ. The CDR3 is CASSLGQGLIGDEQFF. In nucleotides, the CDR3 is TGCGCCAGCAGCTTGGGACAGGGGTTGATAGGCGATGAGCAGTTCTTC.

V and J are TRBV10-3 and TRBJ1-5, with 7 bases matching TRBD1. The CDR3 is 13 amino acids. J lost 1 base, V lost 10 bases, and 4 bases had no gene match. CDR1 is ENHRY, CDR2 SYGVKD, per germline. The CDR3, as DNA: TGTGCCACCGGACAGGAGAGCAATCAGCCCCAGCATTTT. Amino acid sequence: CATGQESNQPQHF.

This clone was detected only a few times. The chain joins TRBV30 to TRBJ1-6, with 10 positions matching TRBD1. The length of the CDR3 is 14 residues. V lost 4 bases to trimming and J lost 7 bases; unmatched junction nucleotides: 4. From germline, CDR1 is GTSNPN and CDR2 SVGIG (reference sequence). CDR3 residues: CAWNWDRGNSPLHF. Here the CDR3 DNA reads TGTGCCTGGAATTGGGACAGGGGAAATTCACCCCTCCACTTT.

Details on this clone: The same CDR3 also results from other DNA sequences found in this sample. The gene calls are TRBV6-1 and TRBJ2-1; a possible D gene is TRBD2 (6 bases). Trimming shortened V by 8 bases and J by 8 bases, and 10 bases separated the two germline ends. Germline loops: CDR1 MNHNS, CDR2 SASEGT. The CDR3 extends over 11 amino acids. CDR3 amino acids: CASSGGYEQFF. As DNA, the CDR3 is TGTGCCAGCTCCGGGGGATATGAGCAGTTCTTC.

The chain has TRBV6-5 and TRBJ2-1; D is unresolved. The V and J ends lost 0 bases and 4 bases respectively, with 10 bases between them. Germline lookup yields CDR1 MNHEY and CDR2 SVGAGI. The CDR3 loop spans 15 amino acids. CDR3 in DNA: TGTGCCAGCAGTTACTCGGTGGCACCTTACAATGAGCAGTTCTTC. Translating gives CASSYSVAPYNEQFF.

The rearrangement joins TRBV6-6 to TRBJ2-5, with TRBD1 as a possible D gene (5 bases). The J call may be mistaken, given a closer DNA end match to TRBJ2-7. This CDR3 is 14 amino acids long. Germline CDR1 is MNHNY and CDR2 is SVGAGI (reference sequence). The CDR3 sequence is CASSHLPGPYEQYF. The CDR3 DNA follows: TGTGCCAGCAGTCACCTCCCAGGGCCCTACGAGCAGTACTTC.

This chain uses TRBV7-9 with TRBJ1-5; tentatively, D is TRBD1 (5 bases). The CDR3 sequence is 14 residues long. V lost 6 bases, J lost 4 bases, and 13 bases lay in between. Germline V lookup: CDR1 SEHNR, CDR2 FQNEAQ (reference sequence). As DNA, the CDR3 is TGTGCCAGCAGTTTTACAGGTCCGAATCAGCCCCAGCATTTT. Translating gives CASSFTGPNQPQHF.

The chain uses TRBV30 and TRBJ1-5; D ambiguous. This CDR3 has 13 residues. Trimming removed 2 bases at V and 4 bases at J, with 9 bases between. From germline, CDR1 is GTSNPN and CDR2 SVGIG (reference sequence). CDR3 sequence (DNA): TGTGCCTGGAGTCTGCGGAATAATCAGCCCCAGCATTTT. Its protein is CAWSLRNNQPQHF.

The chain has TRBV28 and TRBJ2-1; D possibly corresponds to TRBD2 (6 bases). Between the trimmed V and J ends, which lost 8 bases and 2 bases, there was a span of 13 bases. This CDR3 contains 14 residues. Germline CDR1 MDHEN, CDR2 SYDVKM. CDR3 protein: CASRESGPYNEQFF. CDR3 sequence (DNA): TGTGCCAGCCGGGAGAGCGGCCCCTACAATGAGCAGTTCTTC.

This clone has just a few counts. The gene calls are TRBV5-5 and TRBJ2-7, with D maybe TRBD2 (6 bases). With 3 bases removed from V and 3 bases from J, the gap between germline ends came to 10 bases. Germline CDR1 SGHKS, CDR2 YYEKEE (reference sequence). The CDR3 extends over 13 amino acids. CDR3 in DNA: TGTGCCAGCAGCTACCTGGGGGGCTACGAGCAGTACTTC. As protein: CASSYLGGYEQYF. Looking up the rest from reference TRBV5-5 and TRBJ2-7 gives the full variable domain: DAGVTQSPTHLIKTRGQQVTLRCSPISGHKSVSWYQQVLGQGPQFIFQYYEKEERGRGNFPDRFSARQFPNYSSELNVNALLLGDSALYLCASSYLGGYEQYFGPGTRLTVT.

CDR3 sequence reads: CASSLYSGYWSNEKLFF. The CDR3, as DNA: TGTGCCAGCAGCTTATATTCCGGGTATTGGTCTAATGAAAAACTGTTTTTT. The rearrangement joins TRBV7-9 to TRBJ1-4; no reliable D call. Trimming removed 2 bases from V and 3 bases from J, with 16 bases in between. The CDR3 extends over 17 amino acids. CDR1 and CDR2 from the germline V gene are SEHNR and FQNEAQ (reference sequence).

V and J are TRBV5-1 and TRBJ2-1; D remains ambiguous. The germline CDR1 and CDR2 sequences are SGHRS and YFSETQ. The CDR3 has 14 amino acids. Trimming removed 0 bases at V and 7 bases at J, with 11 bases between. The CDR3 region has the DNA TGCGCCAGCAGCTTGGCTCCCCCCGGGAATGAGCAGTTCTTC. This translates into CASSLAPPGNEQFF. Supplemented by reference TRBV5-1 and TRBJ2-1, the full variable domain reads KAGVTQTPRYLIKTRGQQVTLSCSPISGHRSVSWYQQTPGQGLQFLFEYFSETQRNKGNFPGRFSGRQFSNSRSEMNVSTLELGDSALYLCASSLAPPGNEQFFGPGTRLTVL.

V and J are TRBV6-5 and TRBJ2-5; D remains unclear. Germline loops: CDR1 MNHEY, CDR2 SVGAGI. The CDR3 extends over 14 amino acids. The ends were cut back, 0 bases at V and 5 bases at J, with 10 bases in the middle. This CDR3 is CASSYSLGRETQYF. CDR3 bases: TGTGCCAGCAGTTACTCGCTAGGCCGGGAGACCCAGTACTTC.

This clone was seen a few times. CDR3 amino acids: CASSLWGPPRGGQQPQHF. The CDR3 DNA reads as TGTGCCAGCAGTTTATGGGGGCCACCACGCGGGGGGCAACAGCCCCAGCATTTT. V gene TRBV28 combines with J gene TRBJ1-5; perhaps TRBD1 as D (6 bases). The germline V gene encodes CDR1 MDHEN and CDR2 SYDVKM. CDR3 size: 18 residues. Trimming stripped 0 bases from V and 7 bases from J, with 22 bases between. Variable domain in full (rest from reference TRBV28 and TRBJ1-5): DVKVTQSSRYLVKRTGEKVFLECVQDMDHENMFWYRQDPGLGLRLIYFSYDVKMKEKGDIPEGYSVSREKKERFSLILESASTNQTSMYLCASSLWGPPRGGQQPQHFGDGTRLSIL.

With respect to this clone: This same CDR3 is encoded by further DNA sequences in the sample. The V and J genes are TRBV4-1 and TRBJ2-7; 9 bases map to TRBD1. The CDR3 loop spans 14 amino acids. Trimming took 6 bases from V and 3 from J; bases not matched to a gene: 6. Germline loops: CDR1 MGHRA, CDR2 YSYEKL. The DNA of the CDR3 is TGCGCCAGCAGTCCGGACAGGGGAAGCTACGAGCAGTACTTC. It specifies CASSPDRGSYEQYF.

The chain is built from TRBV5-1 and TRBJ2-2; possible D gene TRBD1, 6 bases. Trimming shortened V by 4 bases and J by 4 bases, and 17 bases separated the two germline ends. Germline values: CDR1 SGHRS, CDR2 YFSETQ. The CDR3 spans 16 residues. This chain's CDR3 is CASSPDPGVGTGELFF. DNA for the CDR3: TGCGCCAGCAGCCCGGACCCAGGGGTCGGCACCGGGGAGCTGTTTTTT.

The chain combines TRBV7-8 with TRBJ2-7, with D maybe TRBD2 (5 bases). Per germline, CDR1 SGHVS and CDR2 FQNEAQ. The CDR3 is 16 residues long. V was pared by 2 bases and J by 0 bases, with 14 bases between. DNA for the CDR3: TGTGCCAGCAGCTTACCCACTAGTCCTAGCTCCTACGAGCAGTACTTC. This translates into CASSLPTSPSSYEQYF.

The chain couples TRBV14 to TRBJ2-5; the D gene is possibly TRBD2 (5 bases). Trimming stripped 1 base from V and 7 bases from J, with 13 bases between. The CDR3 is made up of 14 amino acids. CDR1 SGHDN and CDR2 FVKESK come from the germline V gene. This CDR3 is CASSQVTEAGTQYF. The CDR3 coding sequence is TGTGCCAGCAGCCAAGTTACGGAGGCCGGGACCCAGTACTTC.

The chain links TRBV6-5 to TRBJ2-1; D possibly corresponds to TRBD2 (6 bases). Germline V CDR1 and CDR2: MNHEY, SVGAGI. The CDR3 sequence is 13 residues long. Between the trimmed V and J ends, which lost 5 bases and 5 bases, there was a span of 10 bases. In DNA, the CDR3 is TGTGCCAGCAGTCGCTCTAGCGACAATGAGCAGTTCTTC. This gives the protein CASSRSSDNEQFF.

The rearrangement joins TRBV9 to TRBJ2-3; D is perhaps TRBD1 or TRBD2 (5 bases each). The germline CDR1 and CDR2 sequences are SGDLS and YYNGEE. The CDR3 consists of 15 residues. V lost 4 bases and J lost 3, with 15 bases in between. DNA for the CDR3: TGTGCCAGCAGCTTAGAGGGGTTTCAGACAGATACGCAGTATTTT. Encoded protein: CASSLEGFQTDTQYF.

CDR3 in amino acids: CASSLSRGSLYEQYF. In nucleotides, the CDR3 is TGTGCCAGCAGTTTATCGAGAGGGTCCCTCTACGAGCAGTACTTC. The rearrangement uses TRBV27 and TRBJ2-7; D perhaps matches TRBD2 (5 bases). With 0 bases removed from V and 3 bases from J, the gap between germline ends came to 12 bases. Germline CDR1 is MNHEY and CDR2 is SMNVEV (reference sequence). This CDR3 spans 15 amino acids.